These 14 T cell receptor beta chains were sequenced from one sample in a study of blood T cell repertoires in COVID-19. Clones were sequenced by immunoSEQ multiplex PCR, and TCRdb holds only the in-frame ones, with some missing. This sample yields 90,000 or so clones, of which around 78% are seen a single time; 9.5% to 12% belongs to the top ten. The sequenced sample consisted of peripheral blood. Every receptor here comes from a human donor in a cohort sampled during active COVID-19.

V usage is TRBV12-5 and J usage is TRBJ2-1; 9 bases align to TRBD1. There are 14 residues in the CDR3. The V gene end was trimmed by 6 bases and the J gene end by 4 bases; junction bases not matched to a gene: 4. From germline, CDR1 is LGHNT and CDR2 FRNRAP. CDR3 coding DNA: TGTGCTAGTGGCCCAGGACAGGGGTACAATGAGCAGTTCTTC. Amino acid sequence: CASGPGQGYNEQFF.

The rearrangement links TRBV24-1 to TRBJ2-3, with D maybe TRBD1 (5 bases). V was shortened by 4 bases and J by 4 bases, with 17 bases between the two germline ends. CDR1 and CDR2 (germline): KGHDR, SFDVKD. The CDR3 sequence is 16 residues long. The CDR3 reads CATSENSRVRADTQYF. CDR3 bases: TGTGCCACCAGTGAGAACTCCAGGGTAAGGGCAGATACGCAGTATTTT.

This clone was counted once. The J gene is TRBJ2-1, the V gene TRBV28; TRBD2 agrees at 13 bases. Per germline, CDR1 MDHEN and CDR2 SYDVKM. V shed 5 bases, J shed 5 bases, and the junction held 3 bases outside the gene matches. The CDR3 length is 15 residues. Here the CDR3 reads CASSPTSGGNNEQFF. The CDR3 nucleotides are TGTGCCAGCAGTCCGACTAGCGGGGGGAACAATGAGCAGTTCTTC.

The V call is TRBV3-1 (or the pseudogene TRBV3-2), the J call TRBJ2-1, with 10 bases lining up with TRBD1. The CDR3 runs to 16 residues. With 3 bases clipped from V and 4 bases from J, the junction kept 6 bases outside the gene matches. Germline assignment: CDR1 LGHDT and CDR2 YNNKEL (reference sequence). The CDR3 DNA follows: TGTGCCAGCAGCCAGTACGGGACAGGGGTGTACAATGAGCAGTTCTTC. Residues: CASSQYGTGVYNEQFF.

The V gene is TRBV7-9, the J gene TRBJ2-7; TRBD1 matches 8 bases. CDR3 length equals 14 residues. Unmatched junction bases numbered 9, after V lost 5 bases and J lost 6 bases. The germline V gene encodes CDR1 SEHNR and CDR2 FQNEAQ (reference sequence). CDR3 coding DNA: TGTGCCAGCAGCACGCGACAGGGGCTAAGCGAGCAGTACTTC. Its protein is CASSTRQGLSEQYF.

CDR3: CASSRDQRSELFF. The DNA of the CDR3 is TGTGCCAGCAGCAGGGACCAGCGGTCGGAACTGTTTTTT. The chain is built from TRBV7-9 and TRBJ1-4; D might be TRBD1 (5 bases). With 5 bases removed from V and 12 bases from J, the gap between germline ends came to 16 bases. This CDR3 contains 13 residues. Per the germline V gene, CDR1 is SEHNR and CDR2 is FQNEAQ (reference sequence).

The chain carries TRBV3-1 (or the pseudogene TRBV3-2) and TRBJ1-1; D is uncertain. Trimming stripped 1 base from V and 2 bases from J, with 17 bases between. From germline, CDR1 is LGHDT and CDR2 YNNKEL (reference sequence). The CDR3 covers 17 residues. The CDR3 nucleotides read TGTGCCAGCAGCCAAGCCGGCCAGGTTTCTTCTAACACTGAAGCTTTCTTT. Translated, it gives CASSQAGQVSSNTEAFF.

CDR3 sequence: CASSVRGGTQNSPLHF. The CDR3 nucleotides read TGTGCCAGCAGCGTGCGGGGGGGGACACAGAATTCACCCCTCCACTTT. The chain is built from TRBV9 and TRBJ1-6, with D tentatively TRBD1 (6 bases). The CDR3 extends over 16 amino acids. With 2 bases removed from V and 7 bases from J, the gap between germline ends came to 16 bases. Germline CDR1 reads SGDLS; CDR2 reads YYNGEE.

CDR3 residues: CASSPLALAGLTDTQYF. The CDR3 DNA reads TGTGCCAGCTCACCATTAGCACTAGCGGGCCTCACAGATACGCAGTATTTT. The rearrangement links TRBV18 to TRBJ2-3; 9 bases are a match to TRBD2. The CDR3 is made up of 17 amino acids. Losses at the gene ends were 2 bases for V and 2 bases for J; bases not matched to a gene: 8. The V gene's germline CDR1 is KGHSH and CDR2 LQKENI.

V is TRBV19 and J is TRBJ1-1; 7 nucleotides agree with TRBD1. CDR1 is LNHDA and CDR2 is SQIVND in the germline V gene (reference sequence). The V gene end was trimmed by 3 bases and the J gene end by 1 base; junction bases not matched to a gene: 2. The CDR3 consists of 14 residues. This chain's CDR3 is CASSIHRGNTEAFF. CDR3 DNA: TGTGCCAGTAGTATCCACAGGGGGAACACTGAAGCTTTCTTT.

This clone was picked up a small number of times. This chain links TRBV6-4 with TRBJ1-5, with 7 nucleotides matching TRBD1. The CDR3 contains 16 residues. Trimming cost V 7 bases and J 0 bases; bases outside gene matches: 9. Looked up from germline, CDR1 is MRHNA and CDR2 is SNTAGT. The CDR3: CASTTGTDYSNQPQHF. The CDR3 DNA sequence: TGTGCCAGCACCACCGGGACAGATTATAGCAATCAGCCCCAGCATTTT.

The CDR3 sequence: CASSPGTGKAETQYF. CDR3 bases: TGTGCCAGCTCACCGGGAACAGGGAAAGCTGAGACCCAGTACTTC. The V call is TRBV18, the J call TRBJ2-5; D may be TRBD1 (6 bases). The CDR3 sequence is 15 residues long. V was trimmed by 3 bases and J by 5 bases, leaving 16 bases between them. Germline CDR1 reads KGHSH; CDR2 reads LQKENI. Based on the CDR3 plus reference TRBV18 and TRBJ2-5, the full variable domain is NAGVMQNPRHLVRRRGQEARLRCSPMKGHSHVYWYRQLPEEGLKFMVYLQKENIIDESGMPKERFSAEFPKEGPSILRIQQVVRGDSAAYFCASSPGTGKAETQYFGPGTRLLVL.

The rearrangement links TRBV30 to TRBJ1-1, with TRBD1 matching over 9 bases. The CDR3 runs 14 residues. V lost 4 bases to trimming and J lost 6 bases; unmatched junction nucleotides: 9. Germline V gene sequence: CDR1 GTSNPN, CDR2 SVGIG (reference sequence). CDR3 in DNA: TGTGCCTGGACCCCCTACAGGGGGCAGGCTGAAGCTTTCTTT. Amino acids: CAWTPYRGQAEAFF.

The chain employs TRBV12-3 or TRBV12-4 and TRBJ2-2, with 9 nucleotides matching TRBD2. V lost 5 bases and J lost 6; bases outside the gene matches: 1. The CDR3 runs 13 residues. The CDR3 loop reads CASSRLAAGELFF. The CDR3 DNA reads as TGTGCCAGCAGTCGACTAGCGGCCGGGGAGCTGTTTTTT.